This T cell receptor (beta chain) was observed in a study of tumor and adjacent non-tumor tissue in lung cancer. The germline V gene encodes CDR1 SGHKS and CDR2 YYEKEE (reference sequence). CDR3 length equals 16 residues. Study observations and caveats: Top 100 clones took a larger repertoire share in normal lung.

The library came from three nested PCR rounds adapted from ARM-PCR protocols. TCRdb re-derived calls from the multiplex PCR reads in MiXCR, one entry per CDR3 protein. The sample records some 100,000 distinct CDR3 sequences, about 60% being singletons. Turning to this clonotype: Its antigen is unknown. At one end the junction does not follow the germline gene, possibly because of a read error.

No cell sorting was done before RNA was extracted from the tissue. This non-tumor lung sample came from over 3 cm beyond the tumor edge. Sequencing was done on a sample of distant non-tumor lung tissue. The receptor comes from a man under 40 with non-small cell lung cancer. The rearrangement uses TRBV5-5 and TRBJ2-1; possible D gene TRBD2, 6 bases. The end of the DNA fits TRBJ2-7 better, so the J call may be wrong. The CDR3 DNA sequence: TGTACCAGCAGTCGTACCGTGACTAGAGACCACAATGAACAGTACTTC. It yields the protein CTSSRTVTRDHNEQYF.